This entry features one TCR beta chain sequence. The read finishes 3 residues shy of the CDR3 end, and the germline J gene is used to complete it. Germline CDR1 and CDR2: SGHTA and FQGNSA. The CDR3 covers 15 residues. The junction had 4 bases not matched to a gene; V was cut back by 1 base and J by 5 bases. Libraries were prepared by immunoSEQ multiplex PCR; TCRdb keeps only in-frame clonotypes and omits some of them. In all, the sample yields around 28,000 clones. The data are from a study of T cells in women clearing cervical HPV infection. This receptor was taken from a woman aged 18 to 69 with a cervical HPV16 infection that either progressed to CIN3+ or cleared (not recorded which). The chain links TRBV7-2 to TRBJ2-2, with 7 bases fitting TRBD2. Sequencing used blood buffy coat. CDR3 in amino acids: CASSLVWTRTGELFF. The part of the CDR3 DNA that was read is TGTGCCAGCAGCTTAGTGTGGACTAGAACCGGGGAG. Combining the CDR3 with reference TRBV7-2 and TRBJ2-2 gives the whole variable domain GAGVSQSPSNKVTEKGKDVELRCDPISGHTALYWYRQSLGQGLEFLIYFQGNSAPDKSGLPSDRFSAERTGGSVSTLTIQRTQQEDSAVYLCASSLVWTRTGELFFGEGSRLTVL.